Below are 30 T cell receptor beta chains sequenced from a single sample in a study of human T cells and chemical hapten exposure (dated by TCRdb to about 2021). Libraries were built with RACE. The listed sequencing device is NextSeq 500. TCRdb applied fastp at Q25 and MiXCR to the public reads, then kept only in-frame beta chains. Rows with a matching CDR3 protein are joined into one entry that keeps the most common DNA and genes. This sample gives a few hundred thousand distinct CDR3 sequences in total; over 6% of them show up just once. Jointly, the top ten make up more than 5.5% of the sample. What the time point label conveys for this sample: patch test 2, 6 weeks after DPC sensitization. The treatment or condition label on this specimen signifies: therapeutic diphenylcyclopropenone sensitization with weekly scalp DPC. The sample here was whole blood, taken in connection with sensitization to the hapten diphenylcyclopropenone (DPC). The receptors originated from a woman younger than 30 with alopecia areata. Some clones in this sample may be carry-over from other donors' samples.

This clonotype was recorded many times. This chain connects TRBV9 to TRBJ1-5; TRBD1 aligns across 7 bases. The CDR3 loop spans 14 amino acids. Germline CDR1 and CDR2: SGDLS and YYNGEE. The junction had 6 bases not matched to a gene; V was cut back by 3 bases and J by 6 bases. This chain's CDR3 is CASSASGGGQPQHF. The CDR3 DNA is TGTGCCAGCAGCGCTTCAGGGGGGGGTCAGCCCCAGCATTTT.

In regard to this clonotype: A read error may produce the germline difference seen at one junction end. This rearrangement joins TRBV4-1 to TRBJ2-7; possible D gene TRBD2, 7 bases. Germline loops: CDR1 MGHRA, CDR2 YSYEKL. The CDR3 is made up of 13 amino acids. The CDR3 nucleotides are TGCGCCGGCAGCCAAGATATGGCGGGGGCGCAGTACTTC. This gives the protein CAGSQDMAGAQYF.

This clonotype has at least ten counts. V usage is TRBV5-1 and J usage is TRBJ1-4; tentative D call: TRBD1 (6 bases). This CDR3 region has 17 residues. V was shortened by 4 bases and J by 7 bases, with 23 bases between the two germline ends. Germline V CDR1 and CDR2: SGHRS, YFSETQ. In DNA, the CDR3 is TGCGCCAGCAGCCGACAATCAAATACAGGGAAAGGTGAAAAACTGTTTTTT. Translated, it gives CASSRQSNTGKGEKLFF.

CDR3 nucleotides: TGTGCCAGCAGAGACAGAGGAACAACTAATGAAAAACTGTTTTTT. Translated: CASRDRGTTNEKLFF. This sequence joins TRBV6-1 and TRBJ1-4, with D possibly matching TRBD1 (5 bases). Trimming cost V 6 bases and J 0 bases, with 11 bases left between them. This CDR3 is built from 15 residues. Per germline, CDR1 MNHNS and CDR2 SASEGT.

The chain links TRBV7-6 to TRBJ2-7; either TRBD1 or TRBD2 may supply D (5 bases each). CDR1 is SGHVS and CDR2 is FNYEAQ in the germline V gene. Trimming took 5 bases from V and 2 from J, leaving 13 bases between them. The CDR3 has 14 amino acids. Here the CDR3 reads CASSPGPMPYEQYF. CDR3 DNA: TGTGCCAGCAGCCCGGGACCGATGCCCTACGAGCAGTACTTC.

This clonotype was picked up a small number of times. V and J are TRBV6-5 and TRBJ2-2; possibly TRBD1 for D (5 bases). Trimming cost V 0 bases and J 1 base, with 12 bases left between them. The CDR3 covers 17 residues. The germline V gene encodes CDR1 MNHEY and CDR2 SVGAGI. CDR3 in amino acids: CASSYSYDSLNTGELFF. DNA for the CDR3: TGTGCCAGCAGTTACTCCTATGACAGTTTGAACACCGGGGAGCTGTTTTTT.

This clonotype was observed at least ten times. This rearrangement joins TRBV5-1 to TRBJ2-3; D uncertain. This CDR3 is built from 12 residues. CDR1 and CDR2 (germline): SGHRS, YFSETQ. Trimming stripped 5 bases from V and 3 bases from J, with 7 bases between. CDR3 in amino acids: CASRDGTDTQYF. CDR3 bases: TGCGCCAGCAGGGACGGGACAGATACGCAGTATTTT.

There are many counts of this clonotype. This CDR3 reads CASSQYQGNTEAFF. Here the CDR3 DNA reads TGTGCCAGCAGCCAATATCAGGGGAACACTGAAGCTTTCTTT. The rearrangement uses TRBV14 and TRBJ1-1; maybe TRBD1 (5 bases). V lost 2 bases, J lost 1 base, and 8 bases lay in between. The germline V gene has CDR1 SGHDN and CDR2 FVKESK. The CDR3 extends over 14 amino acids. The variable domain in full, with the rest retrieved from reference TRBV14 and TRBJ1-1, is EAGVTQFPSHSVIEKGQTVTLRCDPISGHDNLYWYRRVMGKEIKFLLHFVKESKQDESGMPNNRFLAERTGGTYSTLKVQPAELEDSGVYFCASSQYQGNTEAFFGQGTRLTVV.

There are a few counts of this clonotype. The CDR3 protein is CASSRDRGATEAFF. In nucleotides, the CDR3 is TGTGCCAGCAGTAGGGACAGGGGGGCCACTGAAGCTTTCTTT. The chain joins TRBV2 to TRBJ1-1, with 11 bases that match TRBD1. Trimming took 5 bases from V and 4 from J; bases not matched to a gene: 3. This CDR3 has 14 amino acids. Looked up from germline, CDR1 is SNHLY and CDR2 is FYNNEI.

At least ten counts were recorded for this clonotype. This rearrangement joins TRBV7-2 to TRBJ2-5; the D gene could be TRBD1 or TRBD2 (5 bases each). The CDR3 has 14 amino acids. Germline V gene data show CDR1 as SGHTA and CDR2 as FQGNSA. The V and J ends lost 5 bases and 4 bases respectively, with 14 bases between them. The CDR3 bases are TGTGCCAGCAGCCAGGGACCGACTCGAGAGACCCAGTACTTC. Amino acid sequence: CASSQGPTRETQYF. The entire variable domain, with the rest obtained from reference TRBV7-2 and TRBJ2-5, is as follows: GAGVSQSPSNKVTEKGKDVELRCDPISGHTALYWYRQSLGQGLEFLIYFQGNSAPDKSGLPSDRFSAERTGGSVSTLTIQRTQQEDSAVYLCASSQGPTRETQYFGPGTRLLVL.

V is TRBV10-3 and J is TRBJ2-1, with D tentatively TRBD1 or TRBD2 (6 bases each). Trimming left V 0 bases short and J 4 bases short, with 10 bases between. The germline CDR1 and CDR2 sequences are ENHRY and SYGVKD. The CDR3 totals 15 residues. The CDR3 nucleotides read TGTGCCATCAGTGAGTCGAGAGGGGGGTACAATGAGCAGTTCTTC. Translating it yields CAISESRGGYNEQFF.

The sample holds many counts of this clonotype. The chain joins TRBV29-1 to TRBJ1-2; TRBD1 agrees at 8 bases. J lost 8 bases, V lost 0 bases, and 5 bases had no gene match. The CDR3 loop spans 13 amino acids. Germline assignment: CDR1 SQVTM and CDR2 ANQGSEA. CDR3 region: CSVEDRGLGGYTF. CDR3 coding DNA: TGCAGCGTTGAAGACAGGGGGCTTGGAGGCTACACCTTC.

This clonotype was seen only a few times. The chain uses TRBV2 and TRBJ1-3; D is uncertain. Germline V gene sequence: CDR1 SNHLY, CDR2 FYNNEI. Trimming cost V 3 bases and J 3 bases, with 15 bases left between them. The CDR3 has 16 amino acids. For the CDR3, the DNA is TGTGCCAGCAGTGATTCCCCCTTGAAGCGTGGAAACACCATATATTTT. Protein: CASSDSPLKRGNTIYF. The full variable domain, in which reference TRBV2 and TRBJ1-3 provide the parts outside the CDR3, is EPEVTQTPSHQVTQMGQEVILRCVPISNHLYFYWYRQILGQKVEFLVSFYNNEISEKSEIFDDQFSVERPDGSNFTLKIRSTKLEDSAMYFCASSDSPLKRGNTIYFGEGSWLTVV.

This clonotype was observed a handful of times. As DNA, the CDR3 is TGTGCCATCAGTGAGCCGCGGACAGGGGATGAAGCTTTCTTT. Its translation: CAISEPRTGDEAFF. The chain carries TRBV10-3 and TRBJ1-1; 9 bases fit TRBD1. The CDR3 has 14 amino acids. Germline V gene data show CDR1 as ENHRY and CDR2 as SYGVKD. J lost 7 bases, V lost 2 bases, and 5 bases had no gene match.

This clonotype was seen ten or more times. The chain carries TRBV29-1 and TRBJ1-4; D is undetermined. The CDR3 covers 12 residues. V was shortened by 5 bases and J by 1 base, with 5 bases between the two germline ends. CDR1 and CDR2 (germline): SQVTM, ANQGSEA. CDR3 protein: CSVLKTNEKLFF. CDR3 nucleotide sequence: TGCAGCGTTTTGAAAACTAATGAAAAACTGTTTTTT.

This clonotype was seen repeatedly, ten times or more. This sequence joins TRBV2 and TRBJ1-5; TRBD1 aligns across 9 bases. V was clipped by 6 bases and J by 5 bases; unmatched bases: 8. This CDR3 comprises 15 residues. CDR1 is SNHLY and CDR2 is FYNNEI in the germline V gene. The CDR3 DNA is TGTGCCAGCAGAGCACAGGGGGCGTGGGATCAGCCCCAGCATTTT. Its protein is CASRAQGAWDQPQHF.

This clonotype was counted ten times or more. The chain links TRBV20-1 to TRBJ1-5, with 7 bases aligning to TRBD1. The germline V gene has CDR1 DFQATT and CDR2 SNEGSKA (reference sequence). The CDR3 spans 13 residues. Unmatched junction bases numbered 7, after V lost 6 bases and J lost 5 bases. This CDR3 is CSARDSQYQPQHF. The CDR3 DNA follows: TGCAGTGCCCGGGACAGCCAATATCAGCCCCAGCATTTT.

The chain employs TRBV5-5 and TRBJ1-2, with unresolved D. Germline CDR1 and CDR2: SGHKS and YYEKEE (reference sequence). The CDR3 runs to 15 residues. The V end lost 0 bases, the J end lost 7 bases, and 16 bases lay between the germline ends. The CDR3 region is CASSLEAGSFGGYTF. CDR3 DNA sequence: TGTGCCAGCAGCTTGGAGGCAGGATCCTTTGGTGGCTACACCTTC.

In its sample, this clonotype was seen a few times. This rearrangement joins TRBV29-1 to TRBJ1-1, with a weak D call TRBD1 (5 bases). Germline V gene data show CDR1 as SQVTM and CDR2 as ANQGSEA. V was pared by 2 bases and J by 1 base, with 8 bases between. The CDR3 has 13 amino acids. The CDR3: CSVEPQGNTEAFF. The CDR3 DNA reads as TGCAGCGTTGAACCCCAGGGGAACACTGAAGCTTTCTTT.

This clonotype appeared a few times. The chain carries TRBV19 and TRBJ2-7, with TRBD2 matching over 7 bases. Per germline, CDR1 LNHDA and CDR2 SQIVND (reference sequence). The CDR3 consists of 15 residues. With 3 bases clipped from V and 0 bases from J, the junction kept 5 bases outside the gene matches. As DNA, the CDR3 is TGTGCCAGTAGTATTGAGGCGGGGGTCTCCTACGAGCAGTACTTC. Translating it yields CASSIEAGVSYEQYF.

This clonotype was picked up a small number of times. The gene calls are TRBV9 and TRBJ1-3; D gene uncertain. CDR3 size: 13 residues. Germline V gives CDR1 SGDLS, CDR2 YYNGEE. The germline V and J ends were trimmed by 0 bases and 4 bases, with 5 bases remaining between them. CDR3 DNA: TGTGCCAGCAGCGTAGAAGCAGGAAACACCATATATTTT. Translating it yields CASSVEAGNTIYF.

This clonotype was counted many times. This chain connects TRBV10-3 to TRBJ2-2; D ambiguous. The germline V gene encodes CDR1 ENHRY and CDR2 SYGVKD. This CDR3 is built from 11 residues. V was shortened by 7 bases and J by 6 bases, with 6 bases between the two germline ends. CDR3 DNA: TGTGCCATCAACGCGGCCGGGGAGCTGTTTTTT. It specifies CAINAAGELFF.

This clonotype was picked up many times. The chain couples TRBV5-4 to TRBJ2-2, with a possible D match to TRBD2 (7 bases). Germline V gene data show CDR1 as SGHNT and CDR2 as YYREEE (reference sequence). V lost 4 bases to trimming and J lost 5 bases, with 18 bases between them. This CDR3 has 16 amino acids. The CDR3 coding sequence is TGTGCCAGCAGCCCACCTAGGGGGGGCCGGACCGGGGAGCTGTTTTTT. Encoded protein: CASSPPRGGRTGELFF.

This clonotype has only a few counts. The chain uses TRBV6-5 and TRBJ2-7, with D maybe TRBD2 (5 bases). The V gene's germline CDR1 is MNHEY and CDR2 SVGAGI. The CDR3 is made up of 14 amino acids. The V end lost 0 bases, the J end lost 3 bases, and 9 bases lay between the germline ends. The CDR3 DNA reads as TGTGCCAGCAGTTACTCAAACGGAGGCTACGAGCAGTACTTC. This translates into CASSYSNGGYEQYF.

V usage is TRBV6-5 and J usage is TRBJ2-3; TRBD2 might be the D (5 bases). V lost 5 bases and J 0 bases, leaving 9 bases between the germline ends. The CDR3 totals 14 residues. CDR1 is MNHEY, CDR2 SVGAGI, per germline. The CDR3 DNA reads TGTGCCAGCAGTGACTACCTGAGCACAGATACGCAGTATTTT. This sequence encodes CASSDYLSTDTQYF.

This clonotype has only a few counts. The genes are TRBV6-6 and TRBJ2-3; maybe TRBD2 (6 bases). Looked up from germline, CDR1 is MNHNY and CDR2 is SVGAGI (reference sequence). CDR3 length: 13 amino acids. V was clipped by 7 bases and J by 3 bases, with 11 bases between them. CDR3 in amino acids: CASKIGGTDTQYF. CDR3 DNA: TGTGCCAGCAAAATTGGAGGGACAGATACGCAGTATTTT.

CDR3 in amino acids: CASSSAGDKGSPLHF. CDR3 coding DNA: TGTGCCAGCAGCTCGGCAGGCGACAAGGGTTCACCCCTCCACTTT. V and J are TRBV7-9 and TRBJ1-6; no clear D. V shed 4 bases and J shed 9 bases, with 16 bases lying between them. The CDR3 has 15 residues. CDR1 is SEHNR and CDR2 is FQNEAQ in the germline V gene (reference sequence).

This clonotype showed up many times. The chain joins TRBV4-1 to TRBJ2-7, with a tentative D call TRBD2 (5 bases). V was clipped by 4 bases and J by 0 bases, with 13 bases between them. CDR3 length: 15 amino acids. The V gene's germline CDR1 is MGHRA and CDR2 YSYEKL. CDR3: CASSPNQRSSYEQYF. The CDR3 coding sequence is TGCGCCAGCAGCCCCAACCAGCGGAGCTCCTACGAGCAGTACTTC.

V gene TRBV29-1 combines with J gene TRBJ1-2; the D gene is possibly TRBD1 (5 bases). Deletions cut 4 bases from V and 8 bases from J, with 23 bases between. Per germline, CDR1 SQVTM and CDR2 ANQGSEA. The length of the CDR3 is 15 residues. The DNA for the CDR3 is TGCAGCGTTGCGCGTGTGGGGGTTACCAGTAAGGGCTACACCTTC. It specifies CSVARVGVTSKGYTF.

This clonotype was seen a few times. The chain couples TRBV6-2 or TRBV6-3 to TRBJ1-4; TRBD1 might be the D (5 bases). This CDR3 contains 18 residues. V was cut by 2 bases and J by 4 bases, with 20 bases left in between. Per germline, CDR1 MNHEY and CDR2 SVGEGT. CDR3 region: CASSYLLTFGDGNEKLFF. CDR3 in DNA: TGTGCCAGCAGTTACCTACTAACCTTCGGGGACGGTAATGAAAAACTGTTTTTT.